The 6 T cell receptor beta chains listed next were all sequenced from one sample in a study of T cells after yellow fever vaccination. TCRdb reprocessed the 5' RACE reads via MiXCR and lists one record per CDR3 protein. The sample yields 300,000 or so distinct CDR3 sequences, approximately 13% seen once. Source: CD4+ T cells sorted from PBMCs, taken 45 days after the yellow fever booster vaccination. The source of these receptors is a man aged 30 to 45 who received the YFV17D yellow fever vaccine.

The chain combines TRBV6-5 with TRBJ1-5; the D is unclear. The CDR3 totals 13 residues. V was trimmed by 0 bases and J by 4 bases, leaving 4 bases between them. CDR1 is MNHEY, CDR2 SVGAGI, per germline. The DNA of the CDR3 is TGTGCCAGCAGTTACTCACCAAATCAGCCCCAGCATTTT. This codes for CASSYSPNQPQHF.

This clonotype was detected only a few times. CDR3 DNA sequence: TGCAGTGCTAAACCCCTAACGGGAGGCTACAATGAGCAGTTCTTC. Translated: CSAKPLTGGYNEQFF. The chain employs TRBV20-1 and TRBJ2-1; 7 bases line up with TRBD2. CDR3 size: 15 residues. CDR1 is DFQATT and CDR2 is SNEGSKA in the germline V gene (reference sequence). With V trimmed by 4 bases and J by 3 bases, 9 bases remained unmatched.

Here the CDR3 DNA reads TGTGCCAGCAGTTACGGCAGGTGGGGGGGGAACACTGAAGCTTTCTTT. It specifies CASSYGRWGGNTEAFF. The V call is TRBV6-5, the J call TRBJ1-1; weak D call: TRBD1 (5 bases). Germline lookup yields CDR1 MNHEY and CDR2 SVGAGI. The CDR3 totals 16 residues. V lost 2 bases and J 1 base, leaving 14 bases between the germline ends.

The rearrangement links TRBV10-3 to TRBJ1-4, with D unclear. The CDR3 sequence is 18 residues long. The V gene's germline CDR1 is ENHRY and CDR2 SYGVKD. Trimming shortened V by 3 bases and J by 0 bases, and 17 bases separated the two germline ends. CDR3 protein: CAISDTFGLGATNEKLFF. For the CDR3, the DNA is TGTGCCATCAGTGACACGTTCGGGCTAGGAGCAACTAATGAAAAACTGTTTTTT.

The sample holds a few counts of this clonotype. The chain combines TRBV5-1 with TRBJ2-2; D call uncertain. This CDR3 has 12 amino acids. Trimming removed 1 base at V and 8 bases at J, with 6 bases between. Germline CDR1 reads SGHRS; CDR2 reads YFSETQ. CDR3: CASSLHTGELFF. CDR3 DNA sequence: TGCGCCAGCAGCTTGCATACTGGGGAGCTGTTTTTT.

This chain links TRBV5-4 with TRBJ2-2, with a possible D match to TRBD2 (6 bases). Between the trimmed V and J ends, which lost 1 base and 7 bases, there was a span of 8 bases. Germline-derived CDR1 and CDR2 are SGHNT and YYREEE (reference sequence). The CDR3 is 13 residues long. The CDR3 nucleotides are TGTGCCAGCAGCTTGTTGGGGGGCGGGGAGCTGTTTTTT. As protein: CASSLLGGGELFF.